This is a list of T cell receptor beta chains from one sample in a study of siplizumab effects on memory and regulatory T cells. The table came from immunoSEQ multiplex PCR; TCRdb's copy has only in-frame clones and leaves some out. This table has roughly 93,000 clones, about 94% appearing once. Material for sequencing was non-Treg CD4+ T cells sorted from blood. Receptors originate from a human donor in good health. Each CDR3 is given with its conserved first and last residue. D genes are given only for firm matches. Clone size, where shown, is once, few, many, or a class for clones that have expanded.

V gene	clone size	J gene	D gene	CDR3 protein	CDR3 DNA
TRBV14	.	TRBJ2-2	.	CASSQAKTGYTGELFF	TGTGCCAGCAGCCAGGCCAAGACCGGTTACACCGGGGAGCTGTTTTTT
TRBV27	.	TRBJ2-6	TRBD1	CASSLVTGAGANVLTF	TGTGCCAGCAGTTTGGTGACAGGGGCTGGGGCCAACGTCCTGACTTTC
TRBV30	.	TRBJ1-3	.	CAWSKGQGSMDTIYF	TGTGCCTGGAGTAAGGGGCAGGGTTCTATGGACACCATATATTTT
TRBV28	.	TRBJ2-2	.	CASSPAYGELFF	TGTGCCAGCAGCCCGGCATACGGGGAGCTGTTTTTT
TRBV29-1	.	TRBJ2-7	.	CSVDVSDKQGEQYF	TGCAGCGTTGATGTAAGTGACAAACAGGGCGAGCAGTACTTC
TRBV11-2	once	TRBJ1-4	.	CASSFHPLQLNEKLFF	TGTGCCAGCAGCTTTCACCCGCTCCAGCTTAATGAAAAACTGTTTTTT
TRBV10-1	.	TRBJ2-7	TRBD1	CASSESRGQGMYEQYF	TGCGCCAGCAGTGAGTCGAGGGGACAGGGGATGTACGAGCAGTACTTC
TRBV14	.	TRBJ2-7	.	CASSQSVYEQYF	TGTGCCAGCAGCCAATCAGTCTACGAGCAGTACTTC
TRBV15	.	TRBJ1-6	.	CATRFGGNSPLHF	TGTGCCACCAGATTCGGTGGGAATTCACCCCTCCACTTT
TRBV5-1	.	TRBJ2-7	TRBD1	CASRGTGYEQYF	TGCGCCAGCAGGGGGACAGGCTACGAGCAGTACTTC
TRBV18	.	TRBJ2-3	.	CASSPGALRTDTQYF	TGTGCCAGCTCACCCGGGGCTTTACGCACAGATACGCAGTATTTT
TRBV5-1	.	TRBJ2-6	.	CASSWGHESSGANVLTF	TGCGCCAGCAGCTGGGGACATGAAAGCTCTGGGGCCAACGTCCTGACTTTC
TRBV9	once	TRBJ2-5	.	CASSVGPWGETQYF	TGTGCCAGCAGCGTAGGGCCATGGGGAGAGACCCAGTACTTC
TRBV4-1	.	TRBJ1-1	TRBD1	CASSQEDRATKAFF	TGCGCCAGCAGCCAAGAGGACAGGGCCACGAAAGCTTTCTTT
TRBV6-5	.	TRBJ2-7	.	CASSYSGSTYEQYF	TGTGCCAGCAGTTACTCGGGCAGTACCTACGAGCAGTACTTC
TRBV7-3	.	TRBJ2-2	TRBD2	CASSLMGRGLTGELFF	TGTGCCAGCAGCTTAATGGGGAGGGGCCTCACCGGGGAGCTGTTTTTT
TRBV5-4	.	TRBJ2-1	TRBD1	CASSRGQGEYNEQFF	TGTGCCAGCAGCCGCGGACAGGGGGAGTACAATGAGCAGTTCTTC
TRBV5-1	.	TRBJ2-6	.	CASSLAVTGANVLTF	TGCGCCAGCAGCTTGGCAGTCACTGGGGCCAACGTCCTGACTTTC
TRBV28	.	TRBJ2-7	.	CASSSRTPFYEQYF	TGTGCCAGCAGTTCCCGGACCCCTTTCTACGAGCAGTACTTC
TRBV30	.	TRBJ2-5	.	CAWSRGTHLRETQYF	TGTGCCTGGAGTCGTGGGACCCACTTGAGAGAGACCCAGTACTTC
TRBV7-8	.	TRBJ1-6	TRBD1	CASSLVRGQGNSPLHF	TGTGCCAGCAGCTTAGTGAGGGGGCAAGGAAATTCACCCCTCCACTTT
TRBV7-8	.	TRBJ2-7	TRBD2	CASSLAGGYEQYF	TGTGCCAGCAGTCTAGCGGGAGGGTACGAGCAGTACTTC
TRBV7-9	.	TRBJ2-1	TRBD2	CASSGRPSGGSGDEQFF	TGTGCCAGCAGCGGACGGCCCTCGGGCGGGAGCGGGGATGAGCAGTTCTTC
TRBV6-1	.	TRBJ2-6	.	CASSEGWANVLTF	TGTGCCAGCAGTGAAGGATGGGCCAACGTCCTGACTTTC
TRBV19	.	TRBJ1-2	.	CASSIRTLYGYTF	TGTGCCAGTAGTATCCGGACTCTCTATGGCTACACCTTC